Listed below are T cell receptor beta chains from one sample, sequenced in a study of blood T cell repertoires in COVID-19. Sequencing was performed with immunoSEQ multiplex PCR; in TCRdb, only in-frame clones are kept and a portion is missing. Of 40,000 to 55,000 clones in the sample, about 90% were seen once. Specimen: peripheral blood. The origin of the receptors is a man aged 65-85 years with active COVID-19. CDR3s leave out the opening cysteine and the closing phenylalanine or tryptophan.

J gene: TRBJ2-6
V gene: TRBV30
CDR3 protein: ARTGIRGSNVLT

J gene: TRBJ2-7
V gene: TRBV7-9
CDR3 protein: ASSLHSDSNYEQY

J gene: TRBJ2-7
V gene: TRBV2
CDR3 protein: ASILAGGPYEQY

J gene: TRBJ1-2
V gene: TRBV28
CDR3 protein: ASTDRQAYGYT

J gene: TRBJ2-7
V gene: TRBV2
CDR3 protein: ASSEVSFLGGGAYEQY

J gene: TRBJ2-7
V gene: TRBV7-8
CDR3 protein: ASSLSTGTVYYEQY

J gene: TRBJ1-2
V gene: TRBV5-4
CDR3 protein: ASSLEGARSYGYT

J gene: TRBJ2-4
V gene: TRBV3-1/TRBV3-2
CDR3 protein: ASSQESSGGHQY

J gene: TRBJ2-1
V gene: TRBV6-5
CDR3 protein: ASSPGGSSYNEQF

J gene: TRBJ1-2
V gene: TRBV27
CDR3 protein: ASSPGGYGYT

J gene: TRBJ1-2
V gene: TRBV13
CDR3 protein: ASSLEGTTNYGYT

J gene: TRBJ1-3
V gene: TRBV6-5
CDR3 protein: ASQRTGNSGNTIY

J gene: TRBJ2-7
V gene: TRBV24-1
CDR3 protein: ATSDDSGQGYEQY

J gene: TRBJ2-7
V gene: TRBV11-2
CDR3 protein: ASSFGDHEQY

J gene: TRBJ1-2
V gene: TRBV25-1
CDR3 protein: ASREDRRGYT

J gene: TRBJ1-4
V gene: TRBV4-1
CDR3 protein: ASSHQDRRMLEKLF

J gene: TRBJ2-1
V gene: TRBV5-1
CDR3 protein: ASSRPYRDNEQF

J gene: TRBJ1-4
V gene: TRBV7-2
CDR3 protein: ASSLARGRGREKLF

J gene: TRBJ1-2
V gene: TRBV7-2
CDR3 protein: ASSLVQGTYGYT